Listed below are T cell receptor beta chains from one sample, sequenced in a study of human T cells and chemical hapten exposure. One entry per CDR3 protein results from TCRdb running MiXCR on the RACE reads. This sample has 190,000 or so distinct CDR3 sequences, with around a quarter found just once. Sequencing used whole blood, obtained in connection with sensitization to the hapten diphenylcyclopropenone (DPC). Receptor source: a woman aged 40 to 50 with alopecia areata. Some clones in this sample may be carry-over from other donors' samples. The CDR3 runs from the conserved cysteine through the conserved F or W. D genes are given only for firm matches. The listing skips clone size in some rows; elsewhere it reads once, few, many or a size class.

CDR3 length: 16; D gene: NA; J gene: TRBJ2-1; V gene: TRBV11-1; clone size: few; CDR3 protein: CASSYMRETVYNEQFF; CDR3 DNA: TGTGCCAGCAGCTACATGCGAGAAACCGTATACAATGAGCAGTTCTTC
CDR3 length: 10; D gene: NA; J gene: TRBJ2-5; V gene: TRBV11-3; clone size: few; CDR3 protein: CASSEATQYF; CDR3 DNA: TGTGCCAGCAGCGAAGCAACCCAGTACTTC
CDR3 length: 16; D gene: TRBD2; J gene: TRBJ2-5; V gene: TRBV9; clone size: few; CDR3 protein: CASSVAPAGGQETQYF; CDR3 DNA: TGTGCCAGCAGCGTAGCCCCAGCGGGAGGACAAGAGACCCAGTACTTC
CDR3 length: 16; D gene: TRBD1; J gene: TRBJ2-5; V gene: TRBV12-3/TRBV12-4; clone size: NA; CDR3 protein: CASSRTGQPTGTTQYF; CDR3 DNA: TGTGCCAGCAGTCGAACGGGACAGCCGACGGGGACGACCCAGTACTTC
CDR3 length: 14; D gene: NA; J gene: TRBJ1-1; V gene: TRBV5-1; clone size: NA; CDR3 protein: CASSLAGGGGEAFF; CDR3 DNA: TGCGCCAGCAGCTTGGCCGGGGGGGGCGGTGAAGCTTTCTTT
CDR3 length: 17; D gene: NA; J gene: TRBJ1-5; V gene: TRBV6-2/TRBV6-3; clone size: NA; CDR3 protein: CASSYSSWSASNQPQHF; CDR3 DNA: TGTGCCAGCAGTTACTCATCCTGGTCGGCTAGCAATCAGCCCCAGCATTTT
CDR3 length: 14; D gene: NA; J gene: TRBJ2-4; V gene: TRBV28; clone size: many; CDR3 protein: CASSLWTAKNIQYF; CDR3 DNA: TGTGCCAGCAGTTTGTGGACAGCCAAAAACATTCAGTACTTC
CDR3 length: 14; D gene: NA; J gene: TRBJ1-5; V gene: TRBV4-3; clone size: few; CDR3 protein: CASSQVPSNQPQHF; CDR3 DNA: TGCGCCAGCAGCCAAGTCCCCAGCAATCAGCCCCAGCATTTT
CDR3 length: 13; D gene: TRBD1; J gene: TRBJ2-7; V gene: TRBV20-1; clone size: few; CDR3 protein: CSAAWDSSYEQYF; CDR3 DNA: TGCAGTGCGGCCTGGGACAGCTCCTACGAGCAGTACTTC
CDR3 length: 16; D gene: TRBD1; J gene: TRBJ2-7; V gene: TRBV9; clone size: few; CDR3 protein: CASSPGLRDSSYEQYF; CDR3 DNA: TGTGCCAGCAGCCCCGGGTTGAGGGACAGCTCCTACGAGCAGTACTTC
CDR3 length: 11; D gene: NA; J gene: TRBJ1-1; V gene: TRBV28; clone size: NA; CDR3 protein: CASAGGTEAFF; CDR3 DNA: TGTGCCAGTGCGGGGGGCACTGAAGCTTTCTTT
CDR3 length: 15; D gene: NA; J gene: TRBJ1-3; V gene: TRBV6-5; clone size: NA; CDR3 protein: CASSYEADSGNTIYF; CDR3 DNA: TGTGCCAGCAGTTACGAGGCAGACTCTGGAAACACCATATATTTT
CDR3 length: 15; D gene: TRBD2; J gene: TRBJ2-4; V gene: TRBV2; clone size: many; CDR3 protein: CASSPGTTTGNIQYF; CDR3 DNA: TGTGCCAGCAGCCCCGGGACTACCACCGGCAACATTCAGTACTTC
CDR3 length: 13; D gene: NA; J gene: TRBJ2-5; V gene: TRBV7-9; clone size: few; CDR3 protein: CASGRDLRETQYF; CDR3 DNA: TGTGCCAGCGGCCGGGACTTAAGAGAGACCCAGTACTTC
CDR3 length: 13; D gene: NA; J gene: TRBJ2-3; V gene: TRBV12-3/TRBV12-4; clone size: NA; CDR3 protein: CASSPGPLDTQYF; CDR3 DNA: TGTGCCAGCAGTCCCGGCCCATTAGATACGCAGTATTTT
CDR3 length: 12; D gene: TRBD1; J gene: TRBJ1-1; V gene: TRBV5-5; clone size: NA; CDR3 protein: CASSRTGTEAFF; CDR3 DNA: TGTGCCAGCAGCCGGACAGGTACTGAAGCTTTCTTT
CDR3 length: 13; D gene: NA; J gene: TRBJ2-4; V gene: TRBV19; clone size: few; CDR3 protein: CASSKDPGALQYF; CDR3 DNA: TGTGCCAGTAGTAAGGACCCCGGCGCCCTTCAGTACTTC